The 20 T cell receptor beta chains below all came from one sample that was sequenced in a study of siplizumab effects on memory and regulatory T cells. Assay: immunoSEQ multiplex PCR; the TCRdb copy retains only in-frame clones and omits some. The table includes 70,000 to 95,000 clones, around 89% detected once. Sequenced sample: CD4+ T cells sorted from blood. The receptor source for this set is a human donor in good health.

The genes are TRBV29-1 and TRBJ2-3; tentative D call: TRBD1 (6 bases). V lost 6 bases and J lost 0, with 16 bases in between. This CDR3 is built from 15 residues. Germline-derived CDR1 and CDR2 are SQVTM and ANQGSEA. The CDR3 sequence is CSVITGTGSTDTQYF. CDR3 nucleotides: TGCAGCGTAATCACAGGGACGGGCAGCACAGATACGCAGTATTTT.

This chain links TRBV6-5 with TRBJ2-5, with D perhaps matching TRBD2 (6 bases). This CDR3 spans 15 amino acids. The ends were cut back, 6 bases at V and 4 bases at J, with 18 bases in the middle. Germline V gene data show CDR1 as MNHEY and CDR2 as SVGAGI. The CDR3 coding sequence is TGTGCCAGCAGCAGAACTTGGGGAGGCGGAGAGACCCAGTACTTC. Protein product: CASSRTWGGGETQYF.

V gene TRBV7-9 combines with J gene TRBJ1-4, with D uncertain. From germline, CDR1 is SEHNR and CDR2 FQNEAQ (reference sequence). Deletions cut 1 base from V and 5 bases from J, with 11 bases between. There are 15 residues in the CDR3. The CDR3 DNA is TGTGCCAGCAGCTTAGGGGCAGGCGCCAATGAAAAACTGTTTTTT. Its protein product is CASSLGAGANEKLFF.

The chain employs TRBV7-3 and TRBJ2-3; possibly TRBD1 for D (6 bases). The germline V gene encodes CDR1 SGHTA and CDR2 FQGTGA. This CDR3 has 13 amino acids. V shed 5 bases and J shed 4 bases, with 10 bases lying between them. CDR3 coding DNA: TGTGCCAGCAGCGCCAACAGGGCAGATACGCAGTATTTT. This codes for CASSANRADTQYF.

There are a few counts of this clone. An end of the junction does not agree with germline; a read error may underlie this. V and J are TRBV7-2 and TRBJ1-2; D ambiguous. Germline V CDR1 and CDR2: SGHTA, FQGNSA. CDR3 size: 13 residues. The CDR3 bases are TGCGCCTGGGCCCGGGCGGGTGGCTATGGCTACACCTTC. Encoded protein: CAWARAGGYGYTF.

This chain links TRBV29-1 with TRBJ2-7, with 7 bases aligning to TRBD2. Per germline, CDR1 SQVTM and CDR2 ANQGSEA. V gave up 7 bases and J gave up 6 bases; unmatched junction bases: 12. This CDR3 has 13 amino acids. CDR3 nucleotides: TGCAGCGCCCGGGACTACCCCCCGGGCGAGCAGTACTTC. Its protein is CSARDYPPGEQYF.

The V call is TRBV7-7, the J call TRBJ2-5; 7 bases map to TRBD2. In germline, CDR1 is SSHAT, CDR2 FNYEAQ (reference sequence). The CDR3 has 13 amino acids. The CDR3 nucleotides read TGTGCTAGCGGGTCCGGCAATGAAGGGACCCAGTACTTC. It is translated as CASGSGNEGTQYF. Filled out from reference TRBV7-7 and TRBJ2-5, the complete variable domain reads GAGVSQSPRYKVTKRGQDVTLRCDPISSHATLYWYQQALGQGPEFLTYFNYEAQPDKSGLPSDRFSAERPEGSISTLTIQRTEQRDSAMYRCASGSGNEGTQYFGPGTRLLVL.

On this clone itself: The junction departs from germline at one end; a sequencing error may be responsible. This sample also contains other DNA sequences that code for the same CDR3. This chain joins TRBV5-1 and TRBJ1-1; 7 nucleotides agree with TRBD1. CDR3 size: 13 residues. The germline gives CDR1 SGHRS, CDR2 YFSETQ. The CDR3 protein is CASSVTGFTEAFF. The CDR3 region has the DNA TGCGCTAGCAGCGTGACAGGGTTCACTGAAGCTTTCTTT.

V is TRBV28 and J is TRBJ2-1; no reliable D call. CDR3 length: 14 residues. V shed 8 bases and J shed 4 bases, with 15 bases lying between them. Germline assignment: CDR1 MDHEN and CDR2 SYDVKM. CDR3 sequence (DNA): TGTGCCAGCGGGCAAACAGTGGAATACAATGAGCAGTTCTTC. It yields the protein CASGQTVEYNEQFF.

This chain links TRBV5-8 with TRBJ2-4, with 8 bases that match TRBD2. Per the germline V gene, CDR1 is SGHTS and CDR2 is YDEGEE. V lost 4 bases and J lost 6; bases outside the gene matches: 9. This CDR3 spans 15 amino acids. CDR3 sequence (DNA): TGTGCCAGCAGCCCCGCGGGGGGTTTCTTAAACATTCAGTACTTC. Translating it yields CASSPAGGFLNIQYF.

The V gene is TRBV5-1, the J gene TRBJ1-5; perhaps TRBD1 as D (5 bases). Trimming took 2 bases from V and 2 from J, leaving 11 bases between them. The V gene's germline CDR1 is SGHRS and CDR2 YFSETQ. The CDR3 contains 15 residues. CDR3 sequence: CASSFETGGNQPQHF. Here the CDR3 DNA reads TGCGCCAGCAGCTTTGAGACGGGGGGCAATCAGCCCCAGCATTTT.

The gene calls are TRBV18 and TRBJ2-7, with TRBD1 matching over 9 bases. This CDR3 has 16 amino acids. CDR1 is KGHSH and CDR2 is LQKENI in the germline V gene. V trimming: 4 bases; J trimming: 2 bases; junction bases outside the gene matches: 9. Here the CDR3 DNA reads TGTGCCAGCTCACTTCTCCGGGACAGGGCTGCCTACGAGCAGTACTTC. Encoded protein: CASSLLRDRAAYEQYF.

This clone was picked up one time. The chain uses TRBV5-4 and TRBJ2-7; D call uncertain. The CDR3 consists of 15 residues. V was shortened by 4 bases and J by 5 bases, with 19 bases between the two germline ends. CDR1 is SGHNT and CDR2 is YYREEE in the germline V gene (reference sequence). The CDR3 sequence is CASSHRTRQADEQYF. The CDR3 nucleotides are TGTGCCAGCAGCCACCGAACTCGGCAGGCGGACGAGCAGTACTTC.

The CDR3 DNA reads TGTGCCAGTAGCCAACCACCGGACAGGTCCCATGGCTACACCTTC. Encoded protein: CASSQPPDRSHGYTF. The chain joins TRBV19 to TRBJ1-2; 7 positions match TRBD1. The CDR3 length is 15 residues. V shed 6 bases and J 6 bases; nucleotides not matched to a gene: 13. Germline V gives CDR1 LNHDA, CDR2 SQIVND (reference sequence).

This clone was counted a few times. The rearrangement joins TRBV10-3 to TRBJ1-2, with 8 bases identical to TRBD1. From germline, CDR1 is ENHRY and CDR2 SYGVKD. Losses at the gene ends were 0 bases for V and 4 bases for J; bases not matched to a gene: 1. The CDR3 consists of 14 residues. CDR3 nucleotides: TGTGCCATCAGTGAGTCGGACAGGGCCTATGGCTACACCTTC. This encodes CAISESDRAYGYTF.

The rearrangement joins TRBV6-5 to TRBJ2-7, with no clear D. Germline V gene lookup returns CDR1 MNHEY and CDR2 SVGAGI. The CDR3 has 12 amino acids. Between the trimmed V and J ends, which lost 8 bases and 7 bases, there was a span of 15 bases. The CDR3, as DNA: TGTGCCAGCCGTCCCCTTTTTGGGGAGCAGTACTTC. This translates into CASRPLFGEQYF.

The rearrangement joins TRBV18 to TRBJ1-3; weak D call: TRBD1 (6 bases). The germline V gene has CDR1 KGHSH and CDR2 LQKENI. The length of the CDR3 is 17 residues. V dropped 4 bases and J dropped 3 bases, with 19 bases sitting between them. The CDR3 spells CASSQDRTRSLGNTIYF. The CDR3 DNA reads TGTGCCAGCTCACAAGACAGGACCCGTTCCCTTGGAAACACCATATATTTT.

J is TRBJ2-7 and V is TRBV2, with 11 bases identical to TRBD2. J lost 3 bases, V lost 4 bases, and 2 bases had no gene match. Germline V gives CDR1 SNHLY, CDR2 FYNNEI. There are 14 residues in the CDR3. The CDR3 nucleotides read TGTGCCAGCAGTGCAGGGACTAGCGGCTACGAGCAGTACTTC. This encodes CASSAGTSGYEQYF.

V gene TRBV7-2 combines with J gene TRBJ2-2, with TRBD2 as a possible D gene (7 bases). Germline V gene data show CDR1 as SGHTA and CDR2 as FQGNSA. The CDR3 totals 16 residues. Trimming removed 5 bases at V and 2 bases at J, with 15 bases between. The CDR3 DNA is TGTGCCAGCAGCCCCGTTCGGGGGGCTAACACCGGGGAGCTGTTTTTT. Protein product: CASSPVRGANTGELFF.

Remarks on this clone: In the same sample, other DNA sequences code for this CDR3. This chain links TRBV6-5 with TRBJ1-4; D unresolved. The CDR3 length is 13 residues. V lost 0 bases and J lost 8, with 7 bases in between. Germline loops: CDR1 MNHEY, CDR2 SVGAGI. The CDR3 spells CASSYSRGEKLFF. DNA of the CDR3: TGTGCCAGCAGTTACTCGCGGGGAGAAAAACTGTTTTTT.